Listed below are T cell receptor beta chains from one sample, sequenced in a study of blood T cell repertoires in COVID-19. TCRdb's copy holds only in-frame clones and misses some; the assay was immunoSEQ multiplex PCR. The sample consists of 150,000 to 200,000 clones, about 86% of them appearing once. Sequenced input: peripheral blood. Every receptor here comes from a young man with acute or convalescent COVID-19. Each CDR3 is given with its conserved first and last residue. The order of the fields is CDR3 protein, CDR3 DNA, clone size, J gene, D gene, V gene. A D gene is named only where the DNA matches it firmly. Clone size is stated in some rows and not others, as once, few, many or a class when expanded.

CDR3: CASSSHPTGGSYNSPLHF; DNA: TGCGCCAGCAGCTCTCATCCGACAGGAGGAAGCTATAATTCACCCCTCCACTTT; size: .; J: TRBJ1-6; D: .; V: TRBV5-1
CDR3: CACISEVSNEKLFF; DNA: TGTGCCTGCATTAGCGAGGTATCTAATGAAAAACTGTTTTTT; size: .; J: TRBJ1-4; D: .; V: TRBV30
CDR3: CASSPNYRGGFNEQFF; DNA: TGTGCCAGCTCACCAAATTACCGGGGGGGCTTCAATGAGCAGTTCTTC; size: .; J: TRBJ2-1; D: TRBD2; V: TRBV18
CDR3: CASSFSGPLGNEQFF; DNA: TGTGCCAGCAGTTTTAGCGGACCCTTGGGGAATGAGCAGTTCTTC; size: .; J: TRBJ2-1; D: .; V: TRBV2
CDR3: CASSRTEETQYF; DNA: TGTGCCAGCTCTCGGACTGAAGAGACCCAGTACTTC; size: few; J: TRBJ2-5; D: .; V: TRBV18
CDR3: CASSASGGQETQYF; DNA: TGTGCCAGTTCTGCTAGCGGGGGCCAAGAGACCCAGTACTTC; size: .; J: TRBJ2-5; D: TRBD2; V: TRBV19
CDR3: CASSLVLAGVNEQFF; DNA: TGTGCCAGCAGCTTAGTTCTAGCGGGGGTCAATGAGCAGTTCTTC; size: .; J: TRBJ2-1; D: TRBD2; V: TRBV7-9
CDR3: CASSQDHRAGLRDGYTF; DNA: TGCGCCAGCAGCCAAGATCATAGGGCAGGGCTAAGGGATGGCTACACCTTC; size: .; J: TRBJ1-2; D: .; V: TRBV4-1
CDR3: CSVGIGGGGSQAFF; DNA: TGCAGCGTTGGGATAGGCGGGGGCGGTTCCCAAGCTTTCTTT; size: .; J: TRBJ1-1; D: .; V: TRBV29-1
CDR3: CASADNQPQHF; DNA: TGTGCCAGCGCGGATAATCAGCCCCAGCATTTT; size: few; J: TRBJ1-5; D: .; V: TRBV28
CDR3: CASRYDRGYGYTF; DNA: TGTGCCAGCAGATATGACAGGGGTTATGGCTACACCTTC; size: .; J: TRBJ1-2; D: TRBD1; V: TRBV6-5
CDR3: CASTKLGLGGYGYTF; DNA: TGTGCCAGCACCAAGTTAGGGCTCGGGGGTTATGGCTACACCTTC; size: .; J: TRBJ1-2; D: .; V: TRBV6-5
CDR3: CASSKAPDTGNCNQPQHF; DNA: TGTGCCAGCAGCAAAGCGCCCGACACAGGTAACTGCAATCAGCCCCAGCATTTT; size: .; J: TRBJ1-5; D: .; V: TRBV21-1
CDR3: CASSVGRGGYTF; DNA: TGTGCCAGCAGCGTAGGAAGAGGGGGCTACACCTTC; size: .; J: TRBJ1-2; D: .; V: TRBV9